The clone carrying this T cell receptor beta chain appeared a few times. From germline, CDR1 is LNHDA and CDR2 SQIVND (reference sequence). Trimming removed 1 base from V and 2 bases from J; junction bases left unmatched: 4. CDR3 length equals 15 residues. The sample belongs to a study of shared T cell receptors in the human thymus. Sequencing was performed with immunoSEQ multiplex PCR; in TCRdb, only in-frame clones are kept and a portion is missing. Of about 610,000 clones in the sample, over 75% were seen once. These data are also associated with another study on human thymus T cells. That work states: Immunologically healthy infants in Finland undergoing congenital heart defect surgery were the donors. Corrective cardiac operations yielded the resected thymus tissue. Blood and thymic repertoires both appeared biased in V and J gene usage. As related research reported, thymic repertoires overlapped highly among unrelated individuals.

Sequenced material: thymocytes. The clonotype comes from a boy under two years old with a congenital heart defect. The V call is TRBV19, the J call TRBJ1-1; 7 nucleotides agree with TRBD1. The CDR3 nucleotides are TGTGCCAGTAGTATAGTGGACAGGAGCAACACTGAAGCTTTCTTT. Amino acids: CASSIVDRSNTEAFF.